Below are 16 T cell receptor beta chains sequenced from a single sample in a study of T cell changes during pregnancy in multiple sclerosis (dated by TCRdb to between 2018 and 2021). Libraries came from the immunoSEQ multiplex PCR assay. Drawn from immuneACCESS, this table holds only the in-frame rearrangements with V and J called that TCRdb kept. Clones are partly lost; checked studies trace under half to an unresolved V gene and leave the rest unexplained. The sample table holds 30,000 to 40,000 clones, of which 89% were seen once. About 5.8% of the sample belongs to the ten largest clones. The specimen was CD8+ T cells from peripheral blood mononuclear cells, collected in the second trimester of pregnancy. The receptors here all came from a female donor with multiple sclerosis, enrolled in a pregnancy study.

The chain links TRBV27 to TRBJ2-7; D gene ambiguous. CDR3 length: 15 residues. In germline, CDR1 is MNHEY, CDR2 SMNVEV (reference sequence). V lost 0 bases, J lost 6 bases, and 15 bases lay in between. The CDR3 DNA follows: TGTGCCAGCAGTTTATCCTACCCCACCCTTAGCGAGCAGTACTTC. This sequence encodes CASSLSYPTLSEQYF.

The chain links TRBV10-3 to TRBJ2-7; D gene unclear. Trimming took off 4 bases at V and 0 bases at J, with 10 bases between the two ends. The germline CDR1 and CDR2 sequences are ENHRY and SYGVKD. The CDR3 is made up of 14 amino acids. The CDR3 spells CAISARTNSYEQYF. In DNA, the CDR3 is TGTGCCATCAGTGCTCGCACAAACTCCTACGAGCAGTACTTC.

This chain links TRBV13 with TRBJ2-1; 7 bases agree with TRBD1. CDR1 and CDR2 from the germline V gene are PRHDT and FYEKMQ (reference sequence). The CDR3 sequence is 13 residues long. Unmatched junction bases numbered 5, after V lost 5 bases and J lost 7 bases. The CDR3 protein is CASSPGTVNEQFF. The CDR3 coding sequence is TGTGCCAGCAGCCCCGGGACAGTAAATGAGCAGTTCTTC.

V usage is TRBV5-1 and J usage is TRBJ2-5; 10 bases are shared with TRBD2. V lost 1 base, J lost 2 bases, and 14 bases stayed unmatched. CDR1 and CDR2 from the germline V gene are SGHRS and YFSETQ. This CDR3 region has 19 residues. CDR3 region: CASSLKASGGGPPQETQYF. CDR3 sequence (DNA): TGCGCCAGCAGCTTGAAGGCTAGCGGGGGCGGACCTCCACAAGAGACCCAGTACTTC.

This chain links TRBV14 with TRBJ1-1; no definite D call. The CDR3 length is 13 residues. V lost 2 bases to trimming and J lost 4 bases, with 8 bases between them. Germline CDR1 reads SGHDN; CDR2 reads FVKESK. The CDR3 spells CASSQMTGTEAFF. Written as DNA, the CDR3 is TGTGCCAGCAGCCAAATGACGGGCACTGAAGCTTTCTTT.

About this clone: An end of the junction does not agree with germline; a read error may underlie this. The V and J genes are TRBV4-1 and TRBJ2-1, with 14 nucleotides matching TRBD2. The germline V gene encodes CDR1 MGHRA and CDR2 YSYEKL. The CDR3 is 18 amino acids. CDR3 protein: CASSLKLEPGLAGDIALF. The CDR3 DNA is TGCGCCAGCAGCCTTAAGTTGGAACCGGGACTAGCGGGGGATATAGCTCTCTTC.

Note on this clone: A junction end diverges from the germline sequence, so it may reflect a read error. The chain joins TRBV7-7 to TRBJ2-1, with 10 nucleotides matching TRBD2. The CDR3 has 15 amino acids. The germline V gene encodes CDR1 SSHAT and CDR2 FNYEAQ (reference sequence). This CDR3 is CASSSGTSDYNEQFF. CDR3 DNA: TGTGCTAGCAGCTCCGGGACTAGCGACTACAATGAGCAGTTCTTC. Complete variable domain (other parts from reference TRBV7-7 and TRBJ2-1): GAGVSQSPRYKVTKRGQDVTLRCDPISSHATLYWYQQALGQGPEFLTYFNYEAQPDKSGLPSDRFSAERPEGSISTLTIQRTEQRDSAMYRCASSSGTSDYNEQFFGPGTRLTVL.

V gene TRBV5-1 combines with J gene TRBJ2-1; D perhaps matches TRBD2 (5 bases). Germline-derived CDR1 and CDR2 are SGHRS and YFSETQ. This CDR3 spans 16 amino acids. Trimming pared 2 bases from V and 10 bases from J, leaving 22 bases between. Here the CDR3 reads CASSFEITRPTPEQFF. CDR3 in DNA: TGCGCCAGCAGCTTTGAAATTACTAGGCCAACGCCGGAGCAGTTCTTC. Full variable domain (missing parts from reference TRBV5-1 and TRBJ2-1): KAGVTQTPRYLIKTRGQQVTLSCSPISGHRSVSWYQQTPGQGLQFLFEYFSETQRNKGNFPGRFSGRQFSNSRSEMNVSTLELGDSALYLCASSFEITRPTPEQFFGPGTRLTVL.

This clone qualifies as medium-sized. This chain links TRBV7-2 with TRBJ2-7; a possible D gene is TRBD1 (6 bases). Germline V lookup: CDR1 SGHTA, CDR2 FQGNSA. The CDR3 is 14 amino acids. The ends were cut back, 5 bases at V and 3 bases at J, with 14 bases in the middle. Written as DNA, the CDR3 is TGTGCCAGCAGCCCAGACAGGTACTACTACGAGCAGTACTTC. It encodes CASSPDRYYYEQYF.

V is TRBV6-5 and J is TRBJ1-1, with TRBD1 matching over 10 bases. This CDR3 is 15 amino acids long. Trimming cost V 6 bases and J 1 base; bases outside gene matches: 5. Germline V gene lookup returns CDR1 MNHEY and CDR2 SVGAGI. CDR3 protein: CASRADRGWNTEAFF. The CDR3 nucleotides are TGTGCCAGCAGAGCGGACAGGGGGTGGAACACTGAAGCTTTCTTT.

The V gene is TRBV4-3, the J gene TRBJ2-3, with D possibly being TRBD1 (6 bases). This CDR3 is 15 amino acids long. Per germline, CDR1 LGHNA and CDR2 YSLEER. V was trimmed by 3 bases and J by 1 base, leaving 11 bases between them. CDR3 in amino acids: CASSQERQGTDTQYF. The CDR3 bases are TGCGCCAGCAGCCAGGAAAGACAGGGCACAGATACGCAGTATTTT.

The table lists this clone with a count of one. The chain has TRBV27 and TRBJ1-1, with D possibly TRBD1 on 6 matching bases. The CDR3 sequence is 15 residues long. Trimming removed 0 bases at V and 4 bases at J, with 12 bases between. Germline values: CDR1 MNHEY, CDR2 SMNVEV (reference sequence). CDR3 loop: CASSLSQGRGTEAFF. The DNA for the CDR3 is TGTGCCAGCAGTTTATCCCAGGGGAGAGGCACTGAAGCTTTCTTT.

CDR3 coding DNA: TGCGCCAGCAGCCAACCGACAGCCCAGGGCTACGAGCAGTACTTC. Protein: CASSQPTAQGYEQYF. This chain joins TRBV4-1 and TRBJ2-7, with a weak D call TRBD1 (5 bases). The germline V gene has CDR1 MGHRA and CDR2 YSYEKL. V was cut by 2 bases and J by 3 bases, with 14 bases left in between. The CDR3 runs 15 residues.

This chain joins TRBV19 and TRBJ2-7; a possible D gene is TRBD1 (7 bases). The germline CDR1 and CDR2 sequences are LNHDA and SQIVND (reference sequence). This CDR3 region has 13 residues. Trimming removed 4 bases at V and 6 bases at J, with 13 bases between. As DNA, the CDR3 is TGTGCCAGTAGTACTAGACAGGGAGGCGAGCAGTACTTC. It encodes CASSTRQGGEQYF.

This clone was seen once. This chain links TRBV29-1 with TRBJ2-3; TRBD1 matches 8 bases. This CDR3 has 13 amino acids. V trimming: 5 bases; J trimming: 5 bases; junction bases outside the gene matches: 6. Germline V gene sequence: CDR1 SQVTM, CDR2 ANQGSEA. CDR3 in DNA: TGCAGCGTTTCCGGACAGGGAGGAGATACGCAGTATTTT. Its protein product is CSVSGQGGDTQYF.

J is TRBJ2-3 and V is TRBV4-3; TRBD2 matches at 8 bases. This CDR3 has 18 residues. In germline, CDR1 is LGHNA, CDR2 YSLEER. J gave up 2 bases and V 0 bases, and 10 bases lay outside the gene matches. The CDR3: CASSQDRYGSGITDTQYF. The CDR3 DNA follows: TGCGCCAGCAGCCAAGATCGGTATGGTAGCGGGATCACAGATACGCAGTATTTT.